A selection of T cell receptor beta chains follows, all from one sample in a study of shared clonotypes between healthy human individuals. Profiled with immunoSEQ multiplex PCR; TCRdb holds only in-frame clones, not every one. Counted here are about 1 million clones, around 74% occurring once; the ten biggest clones make up approximately 1.5%. The sample comprised memory CD4+ T cells sorted from blood. Source of these receptors: a man between 18 and 35 years old in good health. The CDR3 runs from the conserved cysteine through the conserved F or W. D genes are given only for firm matches. Expanded clones are given a class, and other clones once, few, many or no size at all.

-	TRBV5-8	TRBJ1-1	-	TGTGCCAGCAGCCCCAGACAGAGGAACACTGAAGCTTTCTTT	CASSPRQRNTEAFF
-	TRBV5-6	TRBJ2-5	-	TGTGCCAGCAGCTTCCATTTAGAGACCCAGTACTTC	CASSFHLETQYF
-	TRBV27	TRBJ2-1	-	TGTGCCAGCAGTAGCCAGCCGCGGTTCAATGAGCAGTTCTTC	CASSSQPRFNEQFF
-	TRBV9	TRBJ1-1	TRBD1	TGTGCCAGCAGCTCCGGGACAGGGAAAGGGGGCATGAACACTGAAGCTTTCTTT	CASSSGTGKGGMNTEAFF
-	TRBV9	TRBJ2-3	-	TGTGCCAGCAGCGTAGCGGGGACTAGCACAGATACGCAGTATTTT	CASSVAGTSTDTQYF
-	TRBV5-1	TRBJ2-7	TRBD1	TGCGCCAGCAGCCTCGGGGACAGGGGATACGAGCAGTACTTC	CASSLGDRGYEQYF
-	TRBV9	TRBJ1-1	-	TGTGCCAGCAGCGCCCTGGGACACCTGAACACTGAAGCTTTCTTT	CASSALGHLNTEAFF
-	TRBV5-6	TRBJ2-5	-	TGTGCCAGCAGCTGGGGGGACAGACAAGAGACCCAGTACTTC	CASSWGDRQETQYF
-	TRBV9	TRBJ1-1	-	TGTGCCAGCAGCGTAGCTCCAGATATGAACACTGAAGCTTTCTTT	CASSVAPDMNTEAFF
-	TRBV10-1	TRBJ2-1	-	TGCGCCAGCAGTGGTCGTCAGGGGACGCGAAATGAGCAGTTCTTC	CASSGRQGTRNEQFF
-	TRBV2	TRBJ1-5	TRBD1	TGTGCCAGCAGTGGAGGGGGACAGGGCACCCAGCCCCAGCATTTT	CASSGGGQGTQPQHF
few	TRBV4-3	TRBJ2-3	-	TGCGCCAGCAGCCAAGAGGGCGGTCAAGATACGCAGTATTTT	CASSQEGGQDTQYF
-	TRBV18	TRBJ2-3	-	TGTGCCAGCTCACCAGGGCGGGACTCTAGCACAGATACGCAGTATTTT	CASSPGRDSSTDTQYF
-	TRBV7-2	TRBJ2-3	-	TGTGCCAGCAGCTTAGAGGGCACACTTCGCACAGATACGCAGTATTTT	CASSLEGTLRTDTQYF
-	TRBV7-2	TRBJ2-7	TRBD1	TGTGCCAGCAGCCAATCGGGACAGATTTACGAGCAGTACTTC	CASSQSGQIYEQYF
-	TRBV9	TRBJ1-6	TRBD1	TGTGCCAGCAGTGCGAATACAGGGGGCGCGGCTAATTCACCCCTCCACTTT	CASSANTGGAANSPLHF
-	TRBV28	TRBJ2-7	TRBD2	TGTGCCAGCAGTTTAGAAGCGGGGGGGCAATACGAGCAGTACTTC	CASSLEAGGQYEQYF
-	TRBV5-4	TRBJ2-7	-	TGTGCCAGCAGCTTGGACACTAGGGGCTACGAGCAGTACTTC	CASSLDTRGYEQYF
-	TRBV6-6	TRBJ2-1	-	TGTGCCAGCAGTAGCTCTAAGGATGAGCAGTTCTTC	CASSSSKDEQFF
many	TRBV15	TRBJ1-3	-	TGTGCCACCAGCAGAGATCTTCGGAACACCATATATTTT	CATSRDLRNTIYF
-	TRBV2	TRBJ1-6	-	TGTGCCAGCAGTGAGACGGGACCTAATCCTTCACCCATCCACTTT	CASSETGPNPSPIHF
-	TRBV18	TRBJ1-5	TRBD1	TGTGCCAGCTCACCACAGGGACAGGGGGACCAGCCCCAGCATTTT	CASSPQGQGDQPQHF
-	TRBV29-1	TRBJ2-7	-	TGCAGCGTTGAAGAAGGGGGGGCGTCCTACGAGCAGTACTTC	CSVEEGGASYEQYF
-	TRBV5-4	TRBJ2-1	TRBD2	TGTGCCAGCAGTTCCGGGACTAGAAACTACAATGAGCAGTTCTTC	CASSSGTRNYNEQFF
-	TRBV5-4	TRBJ2-1	-	TGTGCCAGCAGCTCTCCCGCCCCCGGCAGTGAGCAGTTCTTC	CASSSPAPGSEQFF
-	TRBV7-6	TRBJ2-2	TRBD2	TGTGCCAGCAGCCGAACTAGCGGGAGTGCCGGGGAGCTGTTTTTT	CASSRTSGSAGELFF
few	TRBV28	TRBJ2-7	-	TGTGCCAGCAGTCGAGTACAGGGCGCCTCCTACGAGCAGTACTTC	CASSRVQGASYEQYF
-	TRBV19	TRBJ2-3	TRBD1	TGTGCCAGCAGGACAGGGAGCACAGATACGCAGTATTTT	CASRTGSTDTQYF
-	TRBV5-1	TRBJ2-1	TRBD2	TGCGCCAGCAGGACTAGCGGGGCCTACAATGAGCAGTTCTTC	CASRTSGAYNEQFF
-	TRBV19	TRBJ2-3	-	TGTGCCAGTAGTATAGCGAGGGGCGCAGATACGCAGTATTTT	CASSIARGADTQYF
once	TRBV29-1	TRBJ2-6	-	TGCAGCGTTGAATCTTGGGGGGGCGCTGGGGCCAACGTCCTGACTTTC	CSVESWGGAGANVLTF
-	TRBV18	TRBJ2-7	TRBD1	TGTGCCAGCTCGCCTGGGACAGCCTACGAGCAGTACTTC	CASSPGTAYEQYF
-	TRBV5-4	TRBJ2-6	TRBD1	TGTGCCAGCAGCTTAGACAGGGTGGCTGGGGCCAACGTCCTGACTTTC	CASSLDRVAGANVLTF
-	TRBV14	TRBJ2-7	-	TGTGCCAGCAGCCAAGACCAGGGGGGTTTCGAGCAGTACTTC	CASSQDQGGFEQYF
-	TRBV6-5	TRBJ2-7	-	TGTGCCAGCAGTGAACCTTATGAGCAGTACTTC	CASSEPYEQYF
-	TRBV7-9	TRBJ2-1	TRBD1	TGTGCCAGCAGCTTTGGGGACAGATCCTACAATGAGCAGTTCTTC	CASSFGDRSYNEQFF